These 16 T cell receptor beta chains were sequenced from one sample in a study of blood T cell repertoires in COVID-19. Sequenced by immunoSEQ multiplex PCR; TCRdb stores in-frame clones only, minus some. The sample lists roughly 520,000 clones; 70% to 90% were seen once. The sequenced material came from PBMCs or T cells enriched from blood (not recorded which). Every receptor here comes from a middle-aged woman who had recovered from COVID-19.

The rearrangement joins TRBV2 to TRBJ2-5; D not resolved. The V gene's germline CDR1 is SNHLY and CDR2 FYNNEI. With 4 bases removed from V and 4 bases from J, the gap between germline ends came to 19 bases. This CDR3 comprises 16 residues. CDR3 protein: CASSVGFSGLGETQYF. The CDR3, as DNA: TGTGCCAGCAGTGTTGGATTTTCCGGCCTAGGAGAGACCCAGTACTTC.

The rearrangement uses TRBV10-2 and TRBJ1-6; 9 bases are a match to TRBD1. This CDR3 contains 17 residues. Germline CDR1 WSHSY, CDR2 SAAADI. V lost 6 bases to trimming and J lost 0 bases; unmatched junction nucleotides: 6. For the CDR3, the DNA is TGCGCCAGCAGAGGACAGGGGCCGAGCTCCTATAATTCACCCCTCCACTTT. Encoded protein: CASRGQGPSSYNSPLHF.

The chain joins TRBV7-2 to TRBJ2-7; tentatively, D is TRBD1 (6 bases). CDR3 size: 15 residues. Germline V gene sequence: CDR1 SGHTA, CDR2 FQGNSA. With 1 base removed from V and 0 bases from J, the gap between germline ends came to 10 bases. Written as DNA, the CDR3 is TGTGCCAGCAGCTTAGGTTCGGACAGCTCCTACGAGCAGTACTTC. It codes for CASSLGSDSSYEQYF.

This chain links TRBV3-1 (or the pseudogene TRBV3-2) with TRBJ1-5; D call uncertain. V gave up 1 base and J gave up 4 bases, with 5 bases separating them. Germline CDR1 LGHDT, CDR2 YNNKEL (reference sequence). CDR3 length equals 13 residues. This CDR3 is CASSQVLNQPQHF. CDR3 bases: TGTGCCAGCAGCCAAGTTCTAAATCAGCCCCAGCATTTT.

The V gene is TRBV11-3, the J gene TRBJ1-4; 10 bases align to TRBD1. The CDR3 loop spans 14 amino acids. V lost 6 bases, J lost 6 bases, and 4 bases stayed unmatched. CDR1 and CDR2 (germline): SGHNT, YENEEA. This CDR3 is CASRTGQGDEKLFF. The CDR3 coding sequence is TGTGCCAGCAGGACCGGACAGGGGGATGAAAAACTGTTTTTT.

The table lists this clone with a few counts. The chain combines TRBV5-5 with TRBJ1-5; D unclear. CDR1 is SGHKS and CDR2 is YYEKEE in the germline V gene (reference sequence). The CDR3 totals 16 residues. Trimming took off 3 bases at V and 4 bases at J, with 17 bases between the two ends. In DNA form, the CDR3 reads TGTGCCAGCAGCTCTAATCCAGAGGGTTGGAATCAGCCCCAGCATTTT. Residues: CASSSNPEGWNQPQHF.

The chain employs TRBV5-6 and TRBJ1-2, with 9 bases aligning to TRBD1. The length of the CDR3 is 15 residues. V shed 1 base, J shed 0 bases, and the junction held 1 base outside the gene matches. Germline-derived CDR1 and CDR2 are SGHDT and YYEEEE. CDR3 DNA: TGTGCCAGCAGCTTGTGGGACAGGGCTAACTATGGCTACACCTTC. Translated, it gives CASSLWDRANYGYTF.

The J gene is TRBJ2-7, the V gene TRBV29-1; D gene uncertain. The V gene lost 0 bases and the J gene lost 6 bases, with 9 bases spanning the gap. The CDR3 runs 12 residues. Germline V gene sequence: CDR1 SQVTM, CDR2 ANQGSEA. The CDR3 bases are TGCAGCGTTGAAGATAGCCTCGGCGAGCAGTACTTC. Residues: CSVEDSLGEQYF.

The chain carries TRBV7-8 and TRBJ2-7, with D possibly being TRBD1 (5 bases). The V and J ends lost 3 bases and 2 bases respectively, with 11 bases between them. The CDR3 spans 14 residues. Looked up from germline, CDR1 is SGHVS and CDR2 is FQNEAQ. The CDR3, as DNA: TGTGCCAGCAGCTTTTTTGGGGCCACCTACGAGCAGTACTTC. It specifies CASSFFGATYEQYF.

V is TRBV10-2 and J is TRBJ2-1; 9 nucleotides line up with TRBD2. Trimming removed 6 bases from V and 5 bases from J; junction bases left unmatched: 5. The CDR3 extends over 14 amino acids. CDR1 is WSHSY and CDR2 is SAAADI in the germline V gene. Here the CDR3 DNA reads TGCGCCAGCAGACGGACTAGCGCAGACAATGAGCAGTTCTTC. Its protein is CASRRTSADNEQFF.

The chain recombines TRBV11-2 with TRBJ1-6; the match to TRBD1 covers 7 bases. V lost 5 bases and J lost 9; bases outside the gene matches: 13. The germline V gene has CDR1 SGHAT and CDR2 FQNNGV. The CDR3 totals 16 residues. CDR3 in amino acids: CASSPDRVRPSSPLHF. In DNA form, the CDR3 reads TGTGCCAGCAGCCCTGACAGGGTGAGGCCGAGTTCACCCCTCCACTTT.

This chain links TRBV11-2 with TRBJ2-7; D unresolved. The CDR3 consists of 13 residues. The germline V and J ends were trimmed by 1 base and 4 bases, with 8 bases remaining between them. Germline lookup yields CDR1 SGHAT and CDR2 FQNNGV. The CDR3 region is CASSLAGSYEQYF. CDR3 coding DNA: TGTGCCAGCAGCTTAGCCGGTTCATACGAGCAGTACTTC. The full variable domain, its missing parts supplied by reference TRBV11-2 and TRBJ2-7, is EAGVAQSPRYKIIEKRQSVAFWCNPISGHATLYWYQQILGQGPKLLIQFQNNGVVDDSQLPKDRFSAERLKGVDSTLKIQPAKLEDSAVYLCASSLAGSYEQYFGPGTRLTVT.

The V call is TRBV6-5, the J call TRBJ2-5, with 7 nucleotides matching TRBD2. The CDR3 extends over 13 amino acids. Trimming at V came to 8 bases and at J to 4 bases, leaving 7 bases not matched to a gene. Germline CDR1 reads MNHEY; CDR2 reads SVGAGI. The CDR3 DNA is TGTGCCAGCTCGGCGGGAGCCGGAGAGACCCAGTACTTC. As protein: CASSAGAGETQYF.

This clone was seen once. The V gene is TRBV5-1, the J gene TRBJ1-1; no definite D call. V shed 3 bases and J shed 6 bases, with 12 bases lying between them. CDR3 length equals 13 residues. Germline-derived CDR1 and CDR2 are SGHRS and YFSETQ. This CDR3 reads CASSWTPGAEAFF. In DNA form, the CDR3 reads TGCGCCAGCAGCTGGACCCCCGGGGCTGAAGCTTTCTTT. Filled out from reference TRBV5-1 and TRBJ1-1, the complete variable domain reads KAGVTQTPRYLIKTRGQQVTLSCSPISGHRSVSWYQQTPGQGLQFLFEYFSETQRNKGNFPGRFSGRQFSNSRSEMNVSTLELGDSALYLCASSWTPGAEAFFGQGTRLTVV.

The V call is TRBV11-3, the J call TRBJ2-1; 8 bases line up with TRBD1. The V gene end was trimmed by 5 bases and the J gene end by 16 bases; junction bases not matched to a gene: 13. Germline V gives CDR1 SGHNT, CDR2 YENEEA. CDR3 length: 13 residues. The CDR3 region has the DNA TGTGCCAGCAGCAGTGGTTTAGGACAGGGTTTCTTCTTC. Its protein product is CASSSGLGQGFFF.

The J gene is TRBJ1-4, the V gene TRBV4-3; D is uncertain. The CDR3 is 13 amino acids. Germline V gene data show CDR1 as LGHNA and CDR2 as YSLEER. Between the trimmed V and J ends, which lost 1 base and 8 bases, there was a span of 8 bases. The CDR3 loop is CASSQGRREKLFF. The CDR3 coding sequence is TGCGCCAGCAGCCAAGGGAGGCGGGAAAAACTGTTTTTT.